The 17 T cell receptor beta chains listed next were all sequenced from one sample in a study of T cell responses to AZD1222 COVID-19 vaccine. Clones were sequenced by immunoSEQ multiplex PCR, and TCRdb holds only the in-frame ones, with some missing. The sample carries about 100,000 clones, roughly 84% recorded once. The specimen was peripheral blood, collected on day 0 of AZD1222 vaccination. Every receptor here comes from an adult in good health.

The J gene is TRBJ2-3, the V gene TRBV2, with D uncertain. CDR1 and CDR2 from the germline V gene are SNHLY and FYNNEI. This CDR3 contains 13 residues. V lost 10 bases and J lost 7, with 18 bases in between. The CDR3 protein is CATSPTPLNTQYF. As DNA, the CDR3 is TGTGCCACCTCCCCTACTCCACTTAATACGCAGTATTTT.

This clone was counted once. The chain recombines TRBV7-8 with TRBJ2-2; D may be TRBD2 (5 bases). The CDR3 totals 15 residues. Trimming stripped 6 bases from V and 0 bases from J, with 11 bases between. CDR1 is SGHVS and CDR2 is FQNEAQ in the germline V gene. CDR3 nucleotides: TGTGCCAGCAGACTCACTAGTTCGAACACCGGGGAGCTGTTTTTT. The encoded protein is CASRLTSSNTGELFF.

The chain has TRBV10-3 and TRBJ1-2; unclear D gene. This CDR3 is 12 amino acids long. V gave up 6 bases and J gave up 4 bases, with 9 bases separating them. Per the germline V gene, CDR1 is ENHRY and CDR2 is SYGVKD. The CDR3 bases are TGTGCCATCAGCGGGGAGGGCTATGGCTACACCTTC. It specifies CAISGEGYGYTF.

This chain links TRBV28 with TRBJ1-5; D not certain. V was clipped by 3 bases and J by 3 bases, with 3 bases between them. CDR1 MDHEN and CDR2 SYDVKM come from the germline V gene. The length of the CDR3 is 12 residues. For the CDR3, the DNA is TGTGCCAGCAGTTTTATCAATCAGCCCCAGCATTTT. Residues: CASSFINQPQHF.

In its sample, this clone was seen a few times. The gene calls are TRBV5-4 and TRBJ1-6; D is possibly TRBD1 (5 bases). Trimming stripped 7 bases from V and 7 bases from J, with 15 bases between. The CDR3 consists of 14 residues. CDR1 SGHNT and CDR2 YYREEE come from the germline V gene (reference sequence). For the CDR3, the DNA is TGTGCCAGCGGGCCGGGGGGGTCGAATTCACCCCTCCACTTT. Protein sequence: CASGPGGSNSPLHF.

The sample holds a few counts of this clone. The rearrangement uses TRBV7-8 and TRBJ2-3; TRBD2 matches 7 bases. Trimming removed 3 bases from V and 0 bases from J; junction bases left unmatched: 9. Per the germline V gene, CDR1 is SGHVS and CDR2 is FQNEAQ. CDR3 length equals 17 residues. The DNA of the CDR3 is TGTGCCAGCAGCTTCCCATGGGCTAGCGGCAGCACAGATACGCAGTATTTT. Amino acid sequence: CASSFPWASGSTDTQYF.

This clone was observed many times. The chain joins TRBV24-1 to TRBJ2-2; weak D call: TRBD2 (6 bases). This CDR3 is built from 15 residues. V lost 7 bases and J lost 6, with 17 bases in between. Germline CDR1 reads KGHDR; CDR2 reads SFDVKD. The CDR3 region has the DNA TGTGCCACCAGGGCCGGGACTCTTGAGGCCGGGGAGCTGTTTTTT. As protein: CATRAGTLEAGELFF.

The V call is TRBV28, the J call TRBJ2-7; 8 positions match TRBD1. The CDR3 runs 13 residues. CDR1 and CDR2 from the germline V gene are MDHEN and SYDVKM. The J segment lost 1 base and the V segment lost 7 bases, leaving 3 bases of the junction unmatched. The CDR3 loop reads CASNQGASYEQYF. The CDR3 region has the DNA TGTGCCAGCAACCAGGGGGCTTCCTACGAGCAGTACTTC.

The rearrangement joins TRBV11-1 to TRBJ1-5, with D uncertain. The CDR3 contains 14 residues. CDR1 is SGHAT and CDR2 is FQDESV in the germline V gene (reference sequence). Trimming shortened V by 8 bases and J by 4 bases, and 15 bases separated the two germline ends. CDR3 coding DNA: TGTGCCAGCGGGTGTCGGCCCACTAATCAGCCCCAGCATTTT. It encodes CASGCRPTNQPQHF. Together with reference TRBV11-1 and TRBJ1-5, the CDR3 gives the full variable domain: EAEVAQSPRYKITEKSQAVAFWCDPISGHATLYWYRQILGQGPELLVQFQDESVVDDSQLPKDRFSAERLKGVDSTLKIQPAELGDSAMYLCASGCRPTNQPQHFGDGTRLSIL.

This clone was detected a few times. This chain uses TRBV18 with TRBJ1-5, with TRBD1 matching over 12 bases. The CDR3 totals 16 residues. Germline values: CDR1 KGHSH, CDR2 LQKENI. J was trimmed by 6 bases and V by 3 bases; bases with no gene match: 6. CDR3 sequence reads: CASSPPGTGGLQPQHF. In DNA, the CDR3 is TGTGCCAGCTCACCGCCCGGGACAGGGGGCCTTCAGCCCCAGCATTTT.

CDR3 amino acids: CASSLMGQGASTDTQYF. The CDR3, as DNA: TGTGCCAGCAGTTTAATGGGACAGGGGGCTAGCACAGATACGCAGTATTTT. The rearrangement links TRBV27 to TRBJ2-3; 12 nucleotides line up with TRBD1. The J segment lost 0 bases and the V segment lost 2 bases, leaving 3 bases of the junction unmatched. CDR3 length: 17 residues. The germline V gene has CDR1 MNHEY and CDR2 SMNVEV (reference sequence).

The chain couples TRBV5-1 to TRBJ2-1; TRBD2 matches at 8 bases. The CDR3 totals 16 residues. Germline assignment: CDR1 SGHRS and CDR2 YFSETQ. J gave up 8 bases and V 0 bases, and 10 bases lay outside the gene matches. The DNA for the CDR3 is TGCGCCAGCAGCTTGGTAATAGCGGGGCCTTCGGATGAGCAGTTCTTC. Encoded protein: CASSLVIAGPSDEQFF.

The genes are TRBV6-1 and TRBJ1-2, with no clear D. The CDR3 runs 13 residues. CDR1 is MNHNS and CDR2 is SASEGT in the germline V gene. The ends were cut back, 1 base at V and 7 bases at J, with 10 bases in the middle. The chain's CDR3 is CASSEVVATGYTF. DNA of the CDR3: TGTGCCAGCAGTGAAGTCGTAGCGACTGGCTACACCTTC.

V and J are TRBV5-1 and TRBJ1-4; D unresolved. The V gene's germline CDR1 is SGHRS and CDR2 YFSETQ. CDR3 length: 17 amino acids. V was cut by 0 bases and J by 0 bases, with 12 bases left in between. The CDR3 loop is CASSLVFSVATNEKLFF. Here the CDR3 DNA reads TGCGCCAGCAGCTTGGTCTTCAGTGTAGCAACTAATGAAAAACTGTTTTTT.

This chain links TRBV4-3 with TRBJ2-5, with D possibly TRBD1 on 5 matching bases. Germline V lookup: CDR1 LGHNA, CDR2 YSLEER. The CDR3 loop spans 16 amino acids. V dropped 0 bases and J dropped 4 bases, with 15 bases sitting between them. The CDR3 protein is CASSQDLGPSRETQYF. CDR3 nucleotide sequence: TGCGCCAGCAGCCAAGATCTGGGGCCGAGCCGAGAGACCCAGTACTTC.

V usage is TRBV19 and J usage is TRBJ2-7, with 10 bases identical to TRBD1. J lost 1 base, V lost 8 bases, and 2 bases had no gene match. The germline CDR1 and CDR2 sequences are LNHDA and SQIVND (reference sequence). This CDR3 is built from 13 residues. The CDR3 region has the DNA TGTGCCAGTTCGGGACAGGGGTCCTACGAGCAGTACTTC. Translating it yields CASSGQGSYEQYF.

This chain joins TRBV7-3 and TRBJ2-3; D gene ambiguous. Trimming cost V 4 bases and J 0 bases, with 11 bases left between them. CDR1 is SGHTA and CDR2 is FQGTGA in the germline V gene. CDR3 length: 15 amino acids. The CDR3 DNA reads TGTGCCAGCAGCTCAGACGCGTCCAGCACAGATACGCAGTATTTT. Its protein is CASSSDASSTDTQYF.